These 5 T cell receptor delta chains came from one sample sequenced in a study of gamma-delta chains in newborns, infants, children. TCRdb called clones from the reads again using CATT. The data show more than 8,000 delta-chain clones, around 3.4% seen once. Sequencing was done on a sample of blood. These TCRs come from a child who was a newborn, infant or young child, either healthy, febrile or measles-vaccinated (not recorded which).

This clone was counted between two and nine times. A far larger clone is off by one base, so a read error is likely. Other nucleotide sequences from this sample produce the same CDR3. This chain joins TRDV2 and TRDJ3, with TRDD3 matching over 10 bases. Germline lookup yields CDR1 GEAIGNYY and CDR2 EKD. The J segment lost 0 bases and the V segment lost 0 bases, leaving 4 bases of the junction unmatched. This CDR3 has 19 amino acids. Written as DNA, the CDR3 is TGTGCCTGTGACACCGTCCTGGGGGATAGCTCCTGGGACACCCGACAGATGTTTTTC. It yields the protein CACDTVLGDSSWDTRQMFF.

This clone has just a few counts. Just one base apart from a much larger clone, this may be a read error. This specimen includes other DNA sequences encoding the same CDR3. V gene TRDV2 combines with J gene TRDJ3, with TRDD3 identical over 9 bases. J gave up 0 bases and V 3 bases, and 8 bases lay outside the gene matches. Per the germline V gene, CDR1 is GEAIGNYY and CDR2 is EKD. The CDR3 consists of 19 residues. The CDR3 nucleotides read TGTGCCTGTGACGCCGTACTGGGGGAGAGCTCCTGGGACACCCGACAGATGTTTTTC. Translation gives CACDAVLGESSWDTRQMFF.

The V gene is TRDV1, the J gene TRDJ1; weak D call: TRDD2 (8 bases). V was clipped by 3 bases and J by 0 bases, with 29 bases between them. CDR1 TSWWSYY and CDR2 QGS come from the germline V gene. The CDR3 is 21 residues long. The CDR3: CALGERDFLRLLGPYTDKLIF. For the CDR3, the DNA is TGTGCTCTTGGGGAGCGCGACTTCCTACGGTTACTGGGGCCGTACACCGATAAACTCATCTTT.

This clone was found a few times. Since a much larger clone is just one base distant, this may be a read error. The same CDR3 also results from other DNA sequences found in this sample. The chain employs TRDV2 and TRDJ3, with 12 bases identical to TRDD3. Germline V gene data show CDR1 as GEAIGNYY and CDR2 as EKD. CDR3 length equals 18 residues. J gave up 4 bases and V 3 bases, and 6 bases lay outside the gene matches. The CDR3 coding sequence is TGTGCCTGTGACGTGCTGGGGGATACGATGTGGGACACCCGACAGATGTTTTTC. It codes for CACDVLGDTMWDTRQMFF.

The table lists this clone with a few counts. TCRdb pairs this DNA with a much larger clone's protein that differs at residue 4, likely a read error; the protein shown was translated from the DNA. The chain is built from TRDV2 and TRDJ2, with TRDD3 matching over 11 bases. The CDR3 loop spans 16 amino acids. Germline V gives CDR1 GEAIGNYY, CDR2 EKD. V gave up 5 bases and J gave up 0 bases; unmatched junction bases: 4. CDR3: CACGILGDTLTAQLFF. The CDR3 coding sequence is TGTGCCTGTGGCATACTGGGGGATACTTTGACAGCACAACTCTTCTTT.